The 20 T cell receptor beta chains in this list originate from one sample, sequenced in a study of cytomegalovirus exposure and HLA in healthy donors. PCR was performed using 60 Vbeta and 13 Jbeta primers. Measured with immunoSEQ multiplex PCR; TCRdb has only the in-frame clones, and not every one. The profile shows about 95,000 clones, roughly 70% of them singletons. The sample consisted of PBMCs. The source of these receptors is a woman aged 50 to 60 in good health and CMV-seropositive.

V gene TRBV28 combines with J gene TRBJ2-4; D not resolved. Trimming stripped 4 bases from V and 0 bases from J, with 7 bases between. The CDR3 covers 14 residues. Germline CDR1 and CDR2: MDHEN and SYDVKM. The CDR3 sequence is CASSSRVAKNIQYF. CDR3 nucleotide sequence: TGTGCCAGCAGTTCCCGGGTAGCCAAAAACATTCAGTACTTC.

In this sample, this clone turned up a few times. This CDR3 is CARRQGQNNEQFF. The CDR3 nucleotides read TGCGCCAGAAGACAGGGGCAAAACAATGAGCAGTTCTTC. The chain links TRBV10-1 to TRBJ2-1, with 8 bases matching TRBD1. Looked up from germline, CDR1 is WNHNN and CDR2 is SYGVQD (reference sequence). V shed 9 bases and J 5 bases; nucleotides not matched to a gene: 6. The CDR3 covers 13 residues.

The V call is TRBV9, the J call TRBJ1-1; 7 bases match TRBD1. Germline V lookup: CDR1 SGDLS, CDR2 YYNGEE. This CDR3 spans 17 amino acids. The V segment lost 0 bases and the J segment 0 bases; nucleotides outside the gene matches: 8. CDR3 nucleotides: TGTGCCAGCAGCGTAGGAGACAGGGCAGCGATGAACACTGAAGCTTTCTTT. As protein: CASSVGDRAAMNTEAFF.

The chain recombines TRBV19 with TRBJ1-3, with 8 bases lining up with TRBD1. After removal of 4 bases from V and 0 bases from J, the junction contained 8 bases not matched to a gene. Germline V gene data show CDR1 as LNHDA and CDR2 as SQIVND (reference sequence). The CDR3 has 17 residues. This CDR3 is CASSTGTGYSSGNTIYF. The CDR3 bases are TGTGCCAGTAGTACGGGGACAGGTTATTCCTCTGGAAACACCATATATTTT.

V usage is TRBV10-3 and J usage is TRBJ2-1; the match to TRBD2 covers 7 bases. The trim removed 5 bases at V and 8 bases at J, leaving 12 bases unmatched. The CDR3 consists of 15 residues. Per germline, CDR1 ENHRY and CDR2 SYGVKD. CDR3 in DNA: TGTGCCATCAGTCGGGGAGGGGAGGGCCAGGATGAGCAGTTCTTC. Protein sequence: CAISRGGEGQDEQFF.

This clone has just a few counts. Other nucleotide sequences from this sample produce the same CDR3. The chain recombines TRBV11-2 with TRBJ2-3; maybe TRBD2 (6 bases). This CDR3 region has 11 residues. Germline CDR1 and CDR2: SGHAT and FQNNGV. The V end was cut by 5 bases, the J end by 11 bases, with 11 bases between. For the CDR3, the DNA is TGTGCCAGCAGCCTAACCGGGGGGCAGTATTTT. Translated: CASSLTGGQYF.

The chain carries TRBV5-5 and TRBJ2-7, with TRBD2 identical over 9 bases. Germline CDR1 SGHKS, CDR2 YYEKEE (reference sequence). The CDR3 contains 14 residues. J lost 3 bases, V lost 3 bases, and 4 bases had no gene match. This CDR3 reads CASSSVAGDYEQYF. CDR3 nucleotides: TGTGCCAGCAGCTCCGTAGCGGGAGACTACGAGCAGTACTTC. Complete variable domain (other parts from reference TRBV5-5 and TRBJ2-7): DAGVTQSPTHLIKTRGQQVTLRCSPISGHKSVSWYQQVLGQGPQFIFQYYEKEERGRGNFPDRFSARQFPNYSSELNVNALLLGDSALYLCASSSVAGDYEQYFGPGTRLTVT.

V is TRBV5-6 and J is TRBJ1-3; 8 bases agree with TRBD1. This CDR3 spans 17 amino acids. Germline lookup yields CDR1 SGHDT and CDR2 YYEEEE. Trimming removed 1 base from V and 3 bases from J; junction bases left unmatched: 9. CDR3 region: CASSLILDRAYGNTIYF. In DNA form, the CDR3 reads TGTGCCAGCAGCTTGATACTGGACAGGGCTTATGGAAACACCATATATTTT.

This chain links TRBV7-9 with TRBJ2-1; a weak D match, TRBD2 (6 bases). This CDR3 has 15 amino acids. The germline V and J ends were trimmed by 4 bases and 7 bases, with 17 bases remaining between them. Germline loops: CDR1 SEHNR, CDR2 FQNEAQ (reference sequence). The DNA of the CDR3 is TGTGCCAGCAGCTCAACCCGGCTAGCGAAAAATGAGCAGTTCTTC. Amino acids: CASSSTRLAKNEQFF. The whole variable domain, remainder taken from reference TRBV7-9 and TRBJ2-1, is DTGVSQNPRHKITKRGQNVTFRCDPISEHNRLYWYRQTLGQGPEFLTYFQNEAQLEKSRLLSDRFSAERPKGSFSTLEIQRTEQGDSAMYLCASSSTRLAKNEQFFGPGTRLTVL.

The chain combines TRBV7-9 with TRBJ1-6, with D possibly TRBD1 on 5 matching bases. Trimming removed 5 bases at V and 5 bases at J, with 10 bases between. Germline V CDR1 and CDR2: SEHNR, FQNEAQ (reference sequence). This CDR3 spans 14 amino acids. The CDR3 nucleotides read TGTGCCAGCAGCCCGACAGAGAATAATTCACCCCTCCACTTT. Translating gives CASSPTENNSPLHF.

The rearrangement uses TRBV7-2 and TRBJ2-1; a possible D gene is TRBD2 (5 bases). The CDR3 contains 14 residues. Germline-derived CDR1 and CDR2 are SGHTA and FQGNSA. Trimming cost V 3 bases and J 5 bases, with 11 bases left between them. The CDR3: CASSLGVSNNEQFF. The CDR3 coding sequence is TGTGCCAGCAGCTTGGGAGTCTCGAACAATGAGCAGTTCTTC.

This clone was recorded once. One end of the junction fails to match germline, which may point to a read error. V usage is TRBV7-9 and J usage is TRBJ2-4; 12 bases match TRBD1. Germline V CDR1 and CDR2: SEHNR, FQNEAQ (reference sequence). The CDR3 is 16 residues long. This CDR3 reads CSSSLTIGTGGYIQYF. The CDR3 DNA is TGTTCCAGCAGCTTAACTATTGGGACAGGGGGCTACATTCAGTACTTC.

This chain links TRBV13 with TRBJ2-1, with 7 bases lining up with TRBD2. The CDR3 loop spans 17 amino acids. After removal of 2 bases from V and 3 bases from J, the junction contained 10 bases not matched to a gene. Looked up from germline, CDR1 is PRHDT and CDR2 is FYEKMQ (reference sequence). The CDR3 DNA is TGTGCCAGCAGCTTACCCCTGGAGGGAGGGTTCTACAATGAGCAGTTCTTC. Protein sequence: CASSLPLEGGFYNEQFF. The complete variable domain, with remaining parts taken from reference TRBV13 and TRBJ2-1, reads AAGVIQSPRHLIKEKRETATLKCYPIPRHDTVYWYQQGPGQDPQFLISFYEKMQSDKGSIPDRFSAQQFSDYHSELNMSSLELGDSALYFCASSLPLEGGFYNEQFFGPGTRLTVL.

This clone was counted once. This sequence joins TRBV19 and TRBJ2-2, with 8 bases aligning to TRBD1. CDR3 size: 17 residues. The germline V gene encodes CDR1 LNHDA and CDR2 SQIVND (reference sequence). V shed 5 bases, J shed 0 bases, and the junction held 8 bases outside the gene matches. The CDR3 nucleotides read TGTGCCAGTAGTTTTTCAGGGGGCCCGGCGAACACCGGGGAGCTGTTTTTT. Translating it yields CASSFSGGPANTGELFF.

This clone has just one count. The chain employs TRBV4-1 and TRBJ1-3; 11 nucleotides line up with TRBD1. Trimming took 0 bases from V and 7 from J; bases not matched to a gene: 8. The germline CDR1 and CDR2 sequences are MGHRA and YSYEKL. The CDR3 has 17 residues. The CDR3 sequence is CASSQDGQGALRNTIYF. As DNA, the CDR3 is TGCGCCAGCAGCCAAGATGGACAGGGGGCGCTTCGGAACACCATATATTTT.

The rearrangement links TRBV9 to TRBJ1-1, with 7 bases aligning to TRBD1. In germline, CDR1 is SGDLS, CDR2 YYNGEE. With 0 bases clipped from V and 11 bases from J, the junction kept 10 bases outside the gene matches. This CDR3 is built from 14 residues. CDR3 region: CASSVEDRVSGAFF. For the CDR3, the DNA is TGTGCCAGCAGCGTAGAAGACAGGGTGTCGGGTGCTTTCTTT.

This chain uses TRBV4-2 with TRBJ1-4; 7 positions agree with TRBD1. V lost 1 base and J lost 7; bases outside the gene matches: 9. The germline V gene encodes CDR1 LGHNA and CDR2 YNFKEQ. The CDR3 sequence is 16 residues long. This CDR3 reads CASSQVGTALGEKLFF. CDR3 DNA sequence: TGTGCCAGCAGCCAAGTAGGGACAGCCTTAGGTGAAAAACTGTTTTTT.

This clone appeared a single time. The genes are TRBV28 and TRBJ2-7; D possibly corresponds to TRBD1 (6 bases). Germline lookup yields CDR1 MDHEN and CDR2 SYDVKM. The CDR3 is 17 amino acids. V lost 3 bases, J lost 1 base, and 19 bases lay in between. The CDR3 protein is CASSFPQGIPGSYEQYF. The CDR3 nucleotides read TGTGCCAGCAGTTTTCCACAGGGAATCCCGGGGTCCTACGAGCAGTACTTC.

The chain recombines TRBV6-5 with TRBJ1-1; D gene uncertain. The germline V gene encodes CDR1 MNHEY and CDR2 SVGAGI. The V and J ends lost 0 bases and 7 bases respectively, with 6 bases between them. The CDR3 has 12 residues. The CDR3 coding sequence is TGTGCCAGCAGTTACTCGGGCCGTGAAGCTTTCTTT. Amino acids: CASSYSGREAFF.

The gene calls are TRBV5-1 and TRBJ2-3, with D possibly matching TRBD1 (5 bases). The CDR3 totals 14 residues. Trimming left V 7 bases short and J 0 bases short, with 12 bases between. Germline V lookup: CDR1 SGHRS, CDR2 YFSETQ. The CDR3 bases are TGCGCCAGCTTCACAGGTACTAGCACAGATACGCAGTATTTT. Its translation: CASFTGTSTDTQYF.